This passage covers 3 T cell receptor beta chains from one sample sequenced in a study of control samples from healthy donors and cancer patients. Method: immunoSEQ multiplex PCR; TCRdb's copy keeps in-frame clones and lacks some. The table includes more than 95,000 clones, about 90% detected once. Sequenced material: blood. Every receptor here comes from a man aged 18 to 29 in good health.

This chain uses TRBV4-1 with TRBJ1-3; unclear D gene. The CDR3 has 15 residues. Germline V lookup: CDR1 MGHRA, CDR2 YSYEKL. Trimming cost V 5 bases and J 0 bases, with 11 bases left between them. The CDR3 protein is CASSSPQNSGNTIYF. The CDR3 DNA reads TGCGCCAGCAGCTCACCACAAAACTCTGGAAACACCATATATTTT.

V gene TRBV24-1 combines with J gene TRBJ2-1, with D perhaps TRBD2 (5 bases). The V end lost 2 bases, the J end lost 0 bases, and 16 bases lay between the germline ends. The CDR3 runs 18 residues. The germline V gene has CDR1 KGHDR and CDR2 SFDVKD. CDR3 DNA: TGTGCCACCAGTGATTCCCCTAGTCTGGGAGTCTCCTACAATGAGCAGTTCTTC. Translation: CATSDSPSLGVSYNEQFF.

The rearrangement uses TRBV6-4 and TRBJ2-2; maybe TRBD1 (5 bases). Germline CDR1 is MRHNA and CDR2 is SNTAGT. Trimming stripped 0 bases from V and 0 bases from J, with 14 bases between. The CDR3 extends over 18 amino acids. The CDR3 coding sequence is TGTGCCAGCAGTGACTCGATAGGGGCGTTCGCGAACACCGGGGAGCTGTTTTTT. It encodes CASSDSIGAFANTGELFF.